This T cell receptor (beta chain) is from a study of blood T cell repertoires in COVID-19. Study-wide context: The United States, Italy and Spain were the sources of the acute and convalescent COVID-19 samples. The analysed material was cDNA or gDNA that came from T cells, B-cell-depleted T cells, or PBMCs.

Original processing notes: By means of reference gene primer amplification, nucleated cell counts were estimated. Sequencing was performed with immunoSEQ multiplex PCR; in TCRdb, only in-frame clones are kept and a portion is missing. D and trimming come from the DNA, and the V and J calls and clone size come from that table. The sample lists a few hundred thousand clones, almost 85% occurring once. This clone showed up just once. CDR3 length: 13 residues. Per germline, CDR1 SGHVS and CDR2 FQNEAQ. Trimming cost V 5 bases and J 3 bases, with 11 bases left between them. The receptor was isolated from a human donor in a cohort sampled during active COVID-19. What was sequenced was peripheral blood. The chain employs TRBV7-8 and TRBJ2-7; perhaps TRBD2 as D (6 bases). This CDR3 reads CASSPGRFYEQYF. The DNA of the CDR3 is TGTGCCAGCAGCCCGGGGAGGTTCTACGAGCAGTACTTC.